This T cell receptor (beta chain) comes out of a study of cytomegalovirus exposure and HLA in healthy donors. Germline V CDR1 and CDR2: MNHNS, SASEGT. Between the trimmed V and J ends, which lost 3 bases and 7 bases, there was a span of 7 bases. The CDR3 contains 12 residues. Data came from immunoSEQ multiplex PCR; TCRdb stores just in-frame clones and leaves some out. The data show hundreds of thousands of clones, roughly 84% seen once. The specimen was PBMCs. V gene TRBV6-1 combines with J gene TRBJ1-5; D is undetermined. The clonotype originates from a woman aged 18-29 years in good health and CMV-seropositive. The CDR3 DNA is TGTGCCAGCAGTGAGCTTCGGCAGCCCCAGCATTTT. It translates to CASSELRQPQHF.